This TCR beta chain is drawn from a study of PD-1 and CTLA-4 blockade in melanoma (dated by TCRdb to about 2021). Notes on the research overall: The study compared how PD-1 blockade and CTLA-4 blockade affected the melanoma-reactive CD8 T cell response in patients with melanoma.

Remarks on this clone: No antigen is known for it. The record has no base qualities; no much larger clone is one base away.

The library was made by the immunoSEQ multiplex PCR assay. The table comes from immuneACCESS by way of TCRdb, which keeps in-frame sequences with V and J called. Part of the clones is missing from these tables; in studies checked, under half for an unresolved V gene and the rest for unknown reasons. The sample data list about 15,000 clones, and approximately 70% of these were observed just once. The ten largest clones add up to 13% to 15% of the sample. At the junction V is shortened by 0 bases and J by 2 bases, with 10 bases in between. CDR1 and CDR2, per the germline V gene (reference sequence), are LGHDT and YNNKEL. The CDR3 has 15 amino acids, counting the end cysteine and phenylalanine. The DNA shown is the 45-base CDR3, in frame from base 1.

The material sequenced was CD8+ T cells from peripheral blood, taken from a patient given anti-PD-1 treatment. This sequence originates from a human donor with melanoma. The chain links TRBV3-1 (or the pseudogene TRBV3-2) with TRBJ2-5; no D gene call is confident. The CDR3 protein is CASSQELGMQETQYF. The DNA is as follows: TGTGCCAGCAGCCAAGAATTGGGAATGCAAGAGACCCAGTACTTC.